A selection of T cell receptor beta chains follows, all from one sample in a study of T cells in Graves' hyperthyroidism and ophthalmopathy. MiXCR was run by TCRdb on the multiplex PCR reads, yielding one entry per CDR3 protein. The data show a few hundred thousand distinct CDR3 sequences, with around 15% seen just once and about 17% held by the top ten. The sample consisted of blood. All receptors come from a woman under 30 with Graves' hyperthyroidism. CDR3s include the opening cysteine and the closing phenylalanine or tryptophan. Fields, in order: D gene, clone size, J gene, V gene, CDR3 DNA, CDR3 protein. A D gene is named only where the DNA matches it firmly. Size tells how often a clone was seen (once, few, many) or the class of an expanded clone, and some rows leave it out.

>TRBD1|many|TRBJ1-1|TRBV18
TGTGCCAGCTCCCCGAGTCAACAGGGGTTGAACACTGAAGCTTTCTTT
CASSPSQQGLNTEAFF
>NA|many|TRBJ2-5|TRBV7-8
TGTGCCAGCAGCTCCCAGGGGACCCAGTACTTC
CASSSQGTQYF
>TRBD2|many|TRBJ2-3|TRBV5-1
TGCGCCAGCAGCTTGAACTTGGGACGGGAGGCAGATACGCAGTATTTT
CASSLNLGREADTQYF
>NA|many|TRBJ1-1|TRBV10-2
TGCGCCAGCAGTGAGTCGCGGGTGTCGAACACTGAAGCTTTCTTT
CASSESRVSNTEAFF
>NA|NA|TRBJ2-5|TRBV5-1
TGCGCCAGCAGCTTGGCCTATGAGACCCAGTACTTC
CASSLAYETQYF
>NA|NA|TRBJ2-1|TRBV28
TGTGCCAGCAGTTTTCTGGAAGGCTACAATGAGCAGTTCTTC
CASSFLEGYNEQFF
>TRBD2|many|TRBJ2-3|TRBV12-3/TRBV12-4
TGTGCCAGCAGTTTGGGAACTAGCGGGTTTGATACGCAGTATTTT
CASSLGTSGFDTQYF
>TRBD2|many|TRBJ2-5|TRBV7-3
TGTGCCAGCAGCTTAGACGGGAGGATCCAAGAGACCCAGTACTTC
CASSLDGRIQETQYF
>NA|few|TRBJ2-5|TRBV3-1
TGTGCCAGCAGCCAGGCCCAGGGGTGGGAGACCCAGTACTTC
CASSQAQGWETQYF
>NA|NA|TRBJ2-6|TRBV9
TGTGCCAGCGGAAAAGGTGGGGCCAACGTCCTGACTTTC
CASGKGGANVLTF
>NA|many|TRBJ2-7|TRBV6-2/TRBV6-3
TGTGCCAGCAGTTTCCTCTGGAGCTCCTACGAGCAGTACTTC
CASSFLWSSYEQYF
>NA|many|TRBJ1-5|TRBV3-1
TGTGCCAGCAGCCCTACGGGACCTACAAGAAGGCCCCAGCATTTT
CASSPTGPTRRPQHF
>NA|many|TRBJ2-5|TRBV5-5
TGTGCCAGCAGCCAGGACAGTTCCTTGGAGACCCAGTACTTC
CASSQDSSLETQYF
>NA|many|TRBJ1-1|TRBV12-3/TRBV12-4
TGTGCCAGCAGTCCCTATGTTTTAGGGACTGAAGCTTTCTTT
CASSPYVLGTEAFF
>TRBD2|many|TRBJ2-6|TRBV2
TGTGCCAGCAATCGGGAGGGTGCTGGGGCCAACGTCCTGACTTTC
CASNREGAGANVLTF
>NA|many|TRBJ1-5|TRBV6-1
TGTGCCAGCAGTCAGGGACGTAGCAATCAGCCCCAGCATTTT
CASSQGRSNQPQHF
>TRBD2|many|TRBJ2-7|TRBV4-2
TGTGCCAGCAGCCAAGAATTGACTAGCGGAGTTTACGAGCAGTACTTC
CASSQELTSGVYEQYF
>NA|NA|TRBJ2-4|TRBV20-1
TGCAGTGCAGAGTGGGTTCAAAACATTCAGTACTTC
CSAEWVQNIQYF
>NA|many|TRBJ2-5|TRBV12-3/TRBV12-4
TGTGCCAGCAGTTCCGGAGAGACCCAGTACTTC
CASSSGETQYF
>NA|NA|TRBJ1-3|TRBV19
TGTGCCAGTACCAAGAACGGTGTGGGGGTTGGAAACACCATATATTTT
CASTKNGVGVGNTIYF
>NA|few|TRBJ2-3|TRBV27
TGTGCCAGCAGTTCCCGGGGATGGGATACGCAGTATTTT
CASSSRGWDTQYF
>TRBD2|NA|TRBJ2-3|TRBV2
TGTGCCAGCAGTGGGGACGCGGGAGGAGGGACAGATACGCAGTATTTT
CASSGDAGGGTDTQYF
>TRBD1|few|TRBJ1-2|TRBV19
TGTGCCAGTAGTAGAGCGGGTCTAGGGACAGGGGATAACTATGGCTACACCTTC
CASSRAGLGTGDNYGYTF
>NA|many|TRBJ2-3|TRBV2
TGTGCCAGCAGTGAAGGGGAGACAGATACGCAGTATTTT
CASSEGETDTQYF
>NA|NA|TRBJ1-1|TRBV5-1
TGCGCCAGCAGCCTGGCAGGAGGGGCAGTAGGCTTGGACACTGAAGCTTTCTTT
CASSLAGGAVGLDTEAFF
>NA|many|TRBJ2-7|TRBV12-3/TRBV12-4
TGTGCCAGCAGTCGGACAGACCGAGGGCTTTACGAGCAGTACTTC
CASSRTDRGLYEQYF
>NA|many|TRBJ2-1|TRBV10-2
TGCGCCAGCAGTGCCTCCGACTCCTACAATGAGCAGTTCTTC
CASSASDSYNEQFF